What follows are 14 T cell receptor beta chains derived from one specimen sequenced in a study of T cells in Graves' hyperthyroidism and ophthalmopathy. Amplified TCR beta CDR3 regions derived from RNA transcripts. With the HTBI primer set, the TCR CDR3 went through a first round of RT-PCR. TCRdb redid the calling of the multiplex PCR reads with MiXCR, one entry per CDR3 protein. The repertoire includes about 380,000 distinct CDR3 sequences, over 11% of them detected once, and 8% to 13% sits in the top ten. The material sequenced was blood. These receptors were obtained from a woman between 55 and 75 years old with Graves' hyperthyroidism.

In this sample, this clonotype turned up many times. The chain combines TRBV30 with TRBJ1-4, with TRBD1 matching over 7 bases. V trimming: 1 base; J trimming: 6 bases; junction bases outside the gene matches: 2. The CDR3 is 13 amino acids. CDR1 is GTSNPN, CDR2 SVGIG, per germline (reference sequence). CDR3 residues: CAWSGGQHEKLFF. The CDR3 DNA follows: TGTGCCTGGAGTGGGGGACAGCATGAAAAACTGTTTTTT.

In its sample, this clonotype was seen many times. The J gene is TRBJ2-7, the V gene TRBV27; tentative D call: TRBD2 (6 bases). The germline gives CDR1 MNHEY, CDR2 SMNVEV (reference sequence). The V gene lost 5 bases and the J gene lost 6 bases, with 17 bases spanning the gap. CDR3 size: 14 residues. CDR3 region: CASSRRDLISEQYF. The DNA for the CDR3 is TGTGCCAGCAGTCGGCGGGATTTGATCTCCGAGCAGTACTTC.

This clonotype was detected ten times or more. This CDR3 is CASSRRASGYYGYTF. The CDR3 region has the DNA TGTGCCAGCTCACGCCGGGCCAGTGGATACTATGGCTACACCTTC. This rearrangement joins TRBV18 to TRBJ1-2; no clear D. CDR1 is KGHSH and CDR2 is LQKENI in the germline V gene. V dropped 4 bases and J dropped 3 bases, with 15 bases sitting between them. The CDR3 contains 15 residues.

This clonotype came up many times. The gene calls are TRBV7-8 and TRBJ2-1; TRBD2 aligns across 8 bases. The ends lost 5 bases at V and 6 bases at J; junction bases unmatched: 9. Germline V gives CDR1 SGHVS, CDR2 FQNEAQ. The CDR3 loop spans 15 amino acids. CDR3 DNA sequence: TGTGCCAGCAGCCCATCGGGAGGGCCCTTCAATGAGCAGTTCTTC. The encoded protein is CASSPSGGPFNEQFF.

This clonotype occurred many times. This rearrangement joins TRBV20-1 to TRBJ2-7, with TRBD2 identical over 10 bases. Unmatched junction bases numbered 7, after V lost 5 bases and J lost 3 bases. CDR3 length: 14 amino acids. CDR1 is DFQATT and CDR2 is SNEGSKA in the germline V gene (reference sequence). The CDR3 nucleotides read TGCAGTGCTTCCACCGGGACTAGCGACTACGAGCAGTACTTC. It encodes CSASTGTSDYEQYF.

At least ten counts were recorded for this clonotype. The chain has TRBV2 and TRBJ2-3; the match to TRBD2 covers 11 bases. The CDR3 extends over 17 amino acids. The V gene's germline CDR1 is SNHLY and CDR2 FYNNEI. V lost 7 bases to trimming and J lost 3 bases; unmatched junction nucleotides: 12. This chain's CDR3 is CASTQKLAGVSTDTQYF. CDR3 bases: TGTGCCAGCACCCAAAAACTAGCGGGAGTTTCAACAGATACGCAGTATTTT.

This clonotype was picked up many times. The V and J genes are TRBV5-1 and TRBJ2-3, with D possibly being TRBD1 (5 bases). V was cut by 0 bases and J by 6 bases, with 14 bases left in between. The germline V gene encodes CDR1 SGHRS and CDR2 YFSETQ. The CDR3 consists of 15 residues. In nucleotides, the CDR3 is TGCGCCAGCAGCTTGGGACAGACTGGTGGGGATACGCAGTATTTT. Amino acid sequence: CASSLGQTGGDTQYF.

This clonotype was picked up many times. This chain connects TRBV18 to TRBJ1-3, with D maybe TRBD1 (6 bases). Germline-derived CDR1 and CDR2 are KGHSH and LQKENI. The CDR3 runs 16 residues. The V gene lost 3 bases and the J gene lost 8 bases, with 20 bases spanning the gap. CDR3 sequence: CASSPPGVRDVDTIYF. The CDR3 region has the DNA TGTGCCAGCTCACCCCCAGGGGTCCGTGATGTGGACACCATATATTTT.

This clonotype was seen a few times. The rearrangement joins TRBV10-1 to TRBJ1-4; D remains ambiguous. V was shortened by 8 bases and J by 11 bases, with 9 bases between the two germline ends. The CDR3 has 10 amino acids. Germline lookup yields CDR1 WNHNN and CDR2 SYGVQD (reference sequence). CDR3 sequence (DNA): TGCGCCAGCCCCCAAACGAAACTGTTTTTT. Residues: CASPQTKLFF.

This clonotype was observed many times. The chain's CDR3 is CASSRGKLAGGADTQYF. CDR3 DNA: TGTGCCAGCAGCCGGGGGAAACTAGCGGGAGGGGCAGATACGCAGTATTTT. The genes are TRBV11-2 and TRBJ2-3; the match to TRBD2 covers 13 bases. The CDR3 totals 17 residues. Looked up from germline, CDR1 is SGHAT and CDR2 is FQNNGV. V shed 5 bases and J 4 bases; nucleotides not matched to a gene: 9.

This clonotype was seen at least ten times. The chain links TRBV7-9 to TRBJ2-7; D remains unclear. The CDR3 is 12 residues long. CDR1 and CDR2 (germline): SEHNR, FQNEAQ (reference sequence). V shed 3 bases and J shed 3 bases, with 6 bases lying between them. The CDR3 DNA follows: TGTGCCAGCAGCTTTCTAGGCTACGAGCAGTACTTC. This encodes CASSFLGYEQYF.

This clonotype was observed at least ten times. J is TRBJ2-1 and V is TRBV20-1, with 9 bases matching TRBD2. This CDR3 contains 14 residues. Germline V CDR1 and CDR2: DFQATT, SNEGSKA (reference sequence). V lost 6 bases to trimming and J lost 3 bases; unmatched junction nucleotides: 6. The CDR3 DNA follows: TGCAGTGCAGGGGGTAGCGGGGGCTACAATGAGCAGTTCTTC. It encodes CSAGGSGGYNEQFF.

This clonotype came up many times. V usage is TRBV7-8 and J usage is TRBJ2-7; no clear D gene. Germline V lookup: CDR1 SGHVS, CDR2 FQNEAQ. This CDR3 spans 16 amino acids. Trimming pared 5 bases from V and 3 bases from J, leaving 20 bases between. In nucleotides, the CDR3 is TGTGCCAGCAGCGCCTTCGGCAGCCTAGTCCTCTACGAGCAGTACTTC. Translation: CASSAFGSLVLYEQYF.

This clonotype has just a few counts. The V gene is TRBV3-1, the J gene TRBJ2-1; TRBD1 agrees at 10 bases. The CDR3 has 17 residues. Germline V gene data show CDR1 as LGHDT and CDR2 as YNNKEL (reference sequence). With 4 bases clipped from V and 8 bases from J, the junction kept 14 bases outside the gene matches. The DNA of the CDR3 is TGTGCCAGCAGCCCTCGATGGGGGGACAGGGGTAGGGATGAGCAGTTCTTC. This encodes CASSPRWGDRGRDEQFF.